These 23 T cell receptor beta chains were sequenced from one sample in a study of T cell repertoires in cytomegalovirus infection. Each CDR3 protein is one row after TCRdb ran MiXCR on the reads. Of fewer than 850,000 distinct CDR3 sequences in the sample, 29% were seen once. Antigens for these TCRs are unknown. The material was cultured CD8+ T cells from PBMCs, obtained from culture after CMV antigen stimulation. The source of these receptors is a human donor in good health (CMV status not recorded). Some clones in this sample may be carry-over from other donors' samples.

The rearrangement joins TRBV24-1 to TRBJ2-2; D is possibly TRBD2 (6 bases). Trimming removed 2 bases from V and 3 bases from J, with 15 bases in between. There are 17 residues in the CDR3. From germline, CDR1 is KGHDR and CDR2 SFDVKD. The CDR3 region has the DNA TGTGCCACCAGTGATTCCCAAGCCAGGGAGGACACCGGGGAGCTGTTTTTT. Protein sequence: CATSDSQAREDTGELFF.

The sample holds a few counts of this clonotype. This sequence joins TRBV6-5 and TRBJ1-3, with D maybe TRBD1 (5 bases). Deletions cut 2 bases from V and 4 bases from J, with 9 bases between. The CDR3 is 14 amino acids. Per the germline V gene, CDR1 is MNHEY and CDR2 is SVGAGI. CDR3 region: CASSYGTLGNTIYF. DNA for the CDR3: TGTGCCAGCAGTTACGGGACTCTGGGAAACACCATATATTTT.

The chain combines TRBV5-4 with TRBJ2-3; 11 bases align to TRBD1. V shed 5 bases and J 6 bases; nucleotides not matched to a gene: 8. The CDR3 is made up of 15 amino acids. Germline V lookup: CDR1 SGHNT, CDR2 YYREEE (reference sequence). This CDR3 is CASRDTDRGLDTQYF. The CDR3 nucleotides are TGTGCCAGCAGGGACACGGACAGGGGGCTTGATACGCAGTATTTT.

This clonotype has a count of ten or more. The chain carries TRBV7-8 and TRBJ2-5; 7 positions agree with TRBD1. V gave up 5 bases and J gave up 1 base; unmatched junction bases: 4. The CDR3 totals 14 residues. The germline V gene has CDR1 SGHVS and CDR2 FQNEAQ. CDR3 coding DNA: TGTGCCAGCAGCCGCTGGGACAGCCAAGAGACCCAGTACTTC. Translation: CASSRWDSQETQYF.

The V call is TRBV7-2, the J call TRBJ2-7, with 9 bases matching TRBD2. Germline values: CDR1 SGHTA, CDR2 FQGNSA. The V and J ends lost 5 bases and 0 bases, in that order; junction bases with no gene match: 5. The CDR3 spans 15 residues. CDR3 loop: CASSPTSGSSYEQYV. Written as DNA, the CDR3 is TGTGCCAGCAGCCCGACTAGCGGAAGCTCCTACGAGCAGTACGTC.

This rearrangement joins TRBV27 to TRBJ2-5; 9 nucleotides match TRBD1. Germline trimming cut 4 bases from V and 3 bases from J; bases unmatched to any gene: 9. This CDR3 has 16 residues. From germline, CDR1 is MNHEY and CDR2 SMNVEV (reference sequence). The CDR3 reads CASSSPADRGEETQYF. CDR3 bases: TGTGCCAGCAGTTCCCCCGCGGACAGGGGAGAAGAGACCCAGTACTTC.

This clonotype came up a few times. The J gene is TRBJ1-1, the V gene TRBV7-8, with D tentatively TRBD1 (5 bases). Looked up from germline, CDR1 is SGHVS and CDR2 is FQNEAQ. CDR3 size: 15 residues. V was pared by 1 base and J by 3 bases, with 12 bases between. This CDR3 reads CASSLEWEGYTEAFF. The CDR3 DNA is TGTGCCAGCAGCTTAGAGTGGGAGGGGTACACTGAAGCTTTCTTT.

V is TRBV7-9 and J is TRBJ2-3; 10 positions match TRBD2. Germline lookup yields CDR1 SEHNR and CDR2 FQNEAQ (reference sequence). The CDR3 totals 15 residues. The V segment lost 8 bases and the J segment 8 bases; nucleotides outside the gene matches: 13. CDR3 in DNA: TGTGCCAGCCTACTGCTAGCGGGGGCTCCGGGTACGCAGTATTTT. As protein: CASLLLAGAPGTQYF.

The table lists this clonotype with a few counts. This chain joins TRBV7-9 and TRBJ1-6; D gene ambiguous. The CDR3 extends over 14 amino acids. Germline values: CDR1 SEHNR, CDR2 FQNEAQ (reference sequence). Trimming stripped 8 bases from V and 8 bases from J, with 16 bases between. DNA for the CDR3: TGTGCCAGCTGTAGTCCGGGTCGGGATTCACCCCTCCACTTT. Encoded protein: CASCSPGRDSPLHF.

This clonotype showed up many times. V and J are TRBV7-2 and TRBJ2-3; D is possibly TRBD2 (6 bases). Germline-derived CDR1 and CDR2 are SGHTA and FQGNSA. CDR3 length equals 15 residues. V was shortened by 3 bases and J by 0 bases, with 10 bases between the two germline ends. The CDR3 is CASSFSGFSTDTQYF. The CDR3 DNA follows: TGTGCCAGCAGCTTTAGCGGATTTAGCACAGATACGCAGTATTTT.

In this sample, this clonotype turned up a few times. The gene calls are TRBV24-1 and TRBJ1-1; 9 bases map to TRBD1. Germline V gene sequence: CDR1 KGHDR, CDR2 SFDVKD. This CDR3 comprises 15 residues. V was pared by 3 bases and J by 1 base, with 2 bases of the junction left unmatched. CDR3 DNA sequence: TGTGCCACCAGTGATCCGGGACAGGGGAACACTGAAGCTTTCTTT. As protein: CATSDPGQGNTEAFF.

The V and J genes are TRBV7-9 and TRBJ2-1; D possibly corresponds to TRBD2 (5 bases). CDR1 is SEHNR and CDR2 is FQNEAQ in the germline V gene (reference sequence). V was cut by 5 bases and J by 0 bases, with 20 bases left in between. There are 18 residues in the CDR3. The CDR3: CASSPRMEANYSYNEQFF. In nucleotides, the CDR3 is TGTGCCAGCAGCCCGCGGATGGAGGCGAACTACTCCTACAATGAGCAGTTCTTC.

The genes are TRBV7-6 and TRBJ2-1, with D possibly being TRBD1 (7 bases). This CDR3 comprises 15 residues. Germline assignment: CDR1 SGHVS and CDR2 FNYEAQ. The ends were cut back, 0 bases at V and 7 bases at J, with 13 bases in the middle. The CDR3 spells CASSLAPGGRNEQFF. The CDR3 nucleotides are TGTGCCAGCAGCTTAGCGCCAGGGGGGAGGAATGAGCAGTTCTTC.

The V call is TRBV29-1, the J call TRBJ2-6; D unresolved. Germline loops: CDR1 SQVTM, CDR2 ANQGSEA. The CDR3 totals 16 residues. V was shortened by 0 bases and J by 4 bases, with 13 bases between the two germline ends. DNA of the CDR3: TGCAGCGTTGAAGATTATAAGGGCGGAGGGGCCAACGTCCTGACTTTC. Protein sequence: CSVEDYKGGGANVLTF.

The V and J genes are TRBV27 and TRBJ2-7, with D possibly matching TRBD1 (6 bases). Germline V CDR1 and CDR2: MNHEY, SMNVEV (reference sequence). V lost 5 bases to trimming and J lost 4 bases, with 12 bases between them. This CDR3 is 13 amino acids long. The CDR3 sequence is CASSTGLGYEQYV. Here the CDR3 DNA reads TGTGCCAGCAGTACAGGGTTGGGATACGAGCAGTACGTC.

This clonotype was seen ten or more times. The V and J genes are TRBV6-2 or TRBV6-3 and TRBJ2-1; D is possibly TRBD2 (5 bases). Trimming removed 6 bases from V and 8 bases from J, with 26 bases in between. Per the germline V gene, CDR1 is MNHEY and CDR2 is SVGEGT. The CDR3 sequence is 17 residues long. The CDR3 region is CASSAGSTLVGVHEQFF. The CDR3 DNA follows: TGTGCCAGCAGCGCCGGTTCCACCCTTGTCGGGGTCCATGAGCAGTTCTTC.

The J gene is TRBJ1-2, the V gene TRBV12-5; D might be TRBD1 (5 bases). The length of the CDR3 is 14 residues. The germline V gene has CDR1 LGHNT and CDR2 FRNRAP. V shed 6 bases and J shed 3 bases, with 14 bases lying between them. The CDR3 loop reads CASGLAGTDYGYTF. The CDR3 region has the DNA TGTGCTAGTGGCCTTGCGGGGACGGACTATGGCTACACCTTC.

This clonotype was recorded at least ten times. The V gene is TRBV7-8, the J gene TRBJ2-3; 9 bases are a match to TRBD1. With 6 bases clipped from V and 4 bases from J, the junction kept 8 bases outside the gene matches. There are 15 residues in the CDR3. The germline CDR1 and CDR2 sequences are SGHVS and FQNEAQ. The CDR3 protein is CASRETGGIPDTQYF. For the CDR3, the DNA is TGTGCCAGCAGAGAGACAGGGGGGATTCCAGATACGCAGTATTTT.

V usage is TRBV19 and J usage is TRBJ1-1; D remains ambiguous. The CDR3 has 13 amino acids. CDR1 LNHDA and CDR2 SQIVND come from the germline V gene (reference sequence). Trimming stripped 7 bases from V and 4 bases from J, with 13 bases between. As DNA, the CDR3 is TGTGCCAGTAAGAGAGGATATCCCACTGAAGCTTTCTTT. Residues: CASKRGYPTEAFF.

There are a few counts of this clonotype. The chain combines TRBV15 with TRBJ2-7; 8 nucleotides line up with TRBD2. Germline values: CDR1 LNHNV, CDR2 YYDKDF (reference sequence). The CDR3 is 16 residues long. Germline trimming cut 8 bases from V and 0 bases from J; bases unmatched to any gene: 12. CDR3 region: CATAPDGGGPSYEQYF. CDR3 coding DNA: TGTGCCACCGCCCCCGACGGGGGGGGACCCTCCTACGAGCAGTACTTC. Full variable domain (rest looked up from reference TRBV15 and TRBJ2-7): DAMVIQNPRYQVTQFGKPVTLSCSQTLNHNVMYWYQQKSSQAPKLLFHYYDKDFNNEADTPDNFQSRRPNTSFCFLDIRSPGLGDTAMYLCATAPDGGGPSYEQYFGPGTRLTVT.

The count of this clonotype is one. The rearrangement joins TRBV20-1 to TRBJ1-6; 7 positions agree with TRBD1. The CDR3 is 14 amino acids. Germline V gene lookup returns CDR1 DFQATT and CDR2 SNEGSKA (reference sequence). V trimming: 4 bases; J trimming: 7 bases; junction bases outside the gene matches: 7. The CDR3 reads CSATQGRRNSPLHF. The CDR3, as DNA: TGCAGTGCTACACAGGGGCGCAGGAATTCACCCCTCCACTTT.

This chain uses TRBV5-5 with TRBJ2-1; 11 bases fit TRBD1. The ends lost 7 bases at V and 5 bases at J; junction bases unmatched: 5. The CDR3 sequence is 14 residues long. Per germline, CDR1 SGHKS and CDR2 YYEKEE (reference sequence). CDR3 coding DNA: TGTGCCAGCTCAGGGACAGGGGGGAACAATGAGCAGTTCTTC. Encoded protein: CASSGTGGNNEQFF. The full variable domain, completed using reference TRBV5-5 and TRBJ2-1, is DAGVTQSPTHLIKTRGQQVTLRCSPISGHKSVSWYQQVLGQGPQFIFQYYEKEERGRGNFPDRFSARQFPNYSSELNVNALLLGDSALYLCASSGTGGNNEQFFGPGTRLTVL.

The table lists this clonotype with a few counts. V and J are TRBV2 and TRBJ2-7; the match to TRBD2 covers 15 bases. After removal of 1 base from V and 1 base from J, the junction contained 2 bases not matched to a gene. Germline assignment: CDR1 SNHLY and CDR2 FYNNEI. CDR3 length: 17 amino acids. CDR3 sequence (DNA): TGTGCCAGCAGTGAAGGGGGACTAGCGGGGGGATCCTACGAGCAGTACTTC. Residues: CASSEGGLAGGSYEQYF.